These 7 T cell receptor beta chains originate from one sample sequenced in a study of neoadjuvant nivolumab and ipilimumab in lung cancer. Data came from immunoSEQ multiplex PCR; TCRdb stores just in-frame clones and leaves some out. Here the sample spans around 4,500 clones, over 70% being singletons. Material: tumor tissue, obtained after neoadjuvant nivolumab, alone or with ipilimumab, at or shortly before surgery. The receptors here all came from an adult with non-small cell lung cancer.

The chain employs TRBV5-1 and TRBJ2-7; D unclear. Germline V lookup: CDR1 SGHRS, CDR2 YFSETQ. This CDR3 contains 12 residues. V was cut by 7 bases and J by 1 base, with 9 bases left in between. The CDR3 bases are TGCGCCAGCGGAAAAGGGTCCTACGAGCAGTACTTC. It is translated as CASGKGSYEQYF. The whole variable domain, remainder taken from reference TRBV5-1 and TRBJ2-7, is KAGVTQTPRYLIKTRGQQVTLSCSPISGHRSVSWYQQTPGQGLQFLFEYFSETQRNKGNFPGRFSGRQFSNSRSEMNVSTLELGDSALYLCASGKGSYEQYFGPGTRLTVT.

This chain links TRBV18 with TRBJ1-2; D unresolved. Trimming stripped 3 bases from V and 2 bases from J, with 7 bases between. Germline V gives CDR1 KGHSH, CDR2 LQKENI. The CDR3 is 13 residues long. The CDR3 spells CASSPTTNYGYTF. CDR3 coding DNA: TGTGCCAGCTCACCGACAACCAACTATGGCTACACCTTC.

The chain uses TRBV7-6 and TRBJ2-1; either TRBD1 or TRBD2 may supply D (6 bases each). V was shortened by 5 bases and J by 2 bases, with 13 bases between the two germline ends. Germline V gives CDR1 SGHVS, CDR2 FNYEAQ. The CDR3 sequence is 15 residues long. As DNA, the CDR3 is TGTGCCAGCAGCCCCCGGGGGCTACCCTACAATGAGCAGTTCTTC. Encoded protein: CASSPRGLPYNEQFF.

The chain recombines TRBV10-3 with TRBJ2-5; D is ambiguous. The length of the CDR3 is 12 residues. Trimming pared 1 base from V and 2 bases from J, leaving 2 bases between. The germline V gene has CDR1 ENHRY and CDR2 SYGVKD. The CDR3 region is CAISEFQETQYF. CDR3 DNA: TGTGCCATCAGTGAGTTTCAAGAGACCCAGTACTTC.

This clone showed up just once. This rearrangement joins TRBV9 to TRBJ1-5; TRBD1 might be the D (6 bases). The germline V and J ends were trimmed by 2 bases and 7 bases, with 13 bases remaining between them. The CDR3 covers 14 residues. Germline assignment: CDR1 SGDLS and CDR2 YYNGEE. The CDR3 nucleotides are TGTGCCAGCAGCGTGGAAGGGGGAGAACAGCCCCAGCATTTT. Its translation is CASSVEGGEQPQHF.

This chain connects TRBV5-5 to TRBJ1-5, with 11 bases lining up with TRBD1. The CDR3 length is 16 residues. Germline lookup yields CDR1 SGHKS and CDR2 YYEKEE (reference sequence). V lost 2 bases, J lost 3 bases, and 4 bases stayed unmatched. CDR3 DNA: TGTGCCAGCAGCTTAGCGGGACAGGGGGTCAATCAGCCCCAGCATTTT. This translates into CASSLAGQGVNQPQHF.

The chain combines TRBV4-1 with TRBJ1-2, with D unresolved. Trimming cost V 4 bases and J 2 bases, with 17 bases left between them. Germline V gene sequence: CDR1 MGHRA, CDR2 YSYEKL. The CDR3 has 16 amino acids. The CDR3 spells CASSPLGDRWNYGYTF. The CDR3 DNA sequence: TGCGCCAGCAGCCCCCTGGGTGACCGATGGAACTATGGCTACACCTTC.